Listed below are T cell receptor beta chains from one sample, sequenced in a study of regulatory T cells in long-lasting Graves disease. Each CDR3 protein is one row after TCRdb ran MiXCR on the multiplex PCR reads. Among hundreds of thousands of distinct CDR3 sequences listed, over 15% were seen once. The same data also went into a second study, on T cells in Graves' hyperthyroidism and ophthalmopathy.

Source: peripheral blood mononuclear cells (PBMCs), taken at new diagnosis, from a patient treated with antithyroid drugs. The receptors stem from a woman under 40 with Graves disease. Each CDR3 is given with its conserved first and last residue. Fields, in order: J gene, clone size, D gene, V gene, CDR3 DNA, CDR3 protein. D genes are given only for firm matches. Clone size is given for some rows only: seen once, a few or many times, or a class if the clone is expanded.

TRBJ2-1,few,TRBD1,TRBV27,TGTGCCAGCAGTTTATCGGGACAGGGCCTCTACAATGAGCAGTTCTTC,CASSLSGQGLYNEQFF
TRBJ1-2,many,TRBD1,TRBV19,TGTGCCAGCTCATCAACAGGGGTAATTCTTGGCTACACCTTC,CASSSTGVILGYTF
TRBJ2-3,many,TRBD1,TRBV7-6,TGTGCCAGCAGCTCAACAGGGGGTCGCACAGATACGCAGTATTTT,CASSSTGGRTDTQYF
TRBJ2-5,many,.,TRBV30,TGTGCCTGGAGATCCGGCAGCCTAGAGACCCAGTACTTC,CAWRSGSLETQYF
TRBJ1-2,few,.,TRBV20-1,TGCAGTGCTAGTTTTAGGGGCCTCGTCTACACCTTC,CSASFRGLVYTF
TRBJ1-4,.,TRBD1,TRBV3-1,TGTGCCAGCAGCCTGACAGGGTCTAATGAAAAACTGTTTTTT,CASSLTGSNEKLFF
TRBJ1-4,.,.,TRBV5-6,TGTGCCAGCAGCTCGTGGACGGTGGAAAAACTGTTTTTT,CASSSWTVEKLFF
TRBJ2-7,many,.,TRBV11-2,TGTGCCAGCGGAGCTTCGTGGCCCCCCGCGGGTGAGCAGTACTTC,CASGASWPPAGEQYF
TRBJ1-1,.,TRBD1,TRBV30,TGTGCCTGGACAGGGGGGAACACTGAAGCTTTCTTT,CAWTGGNTEAFF
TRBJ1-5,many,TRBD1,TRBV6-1,TGTGCCAGCAGTCTCCGGACAGGGGGGGATCAGCCCCAGCATTTT,CASSLRTGGDQPQHF
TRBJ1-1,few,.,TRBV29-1,TGCAGCGTCGGGGGGGCTGGAGCTTTCTTT,CSVGGAGAFF
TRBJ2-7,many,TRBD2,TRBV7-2,TGTGCCAGCAGCTTACAGCTAGCGGGAGGGATCCTAAAGGACTTC,CASSLQLAGGILKDF
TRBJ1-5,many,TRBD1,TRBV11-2,TGTGCCAGCAGCTCCCGGGACAGCCATCAGCCCCAGCATTTT,CASSSRDSHQPQHF
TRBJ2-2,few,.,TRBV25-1,TGTGCCAGCAGTGAATGTGTACAGATCAACACCGGGGAGCTGTTTTTT,CASSECVQINTGELFF
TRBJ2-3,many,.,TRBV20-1,TGCAGCTTAAGCGGCCCTAGCACAGATACGCAGTATTTT,CSLSGPSTDTQYF
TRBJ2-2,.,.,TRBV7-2,TGTGCCAGCAGCCCCCAAGGGGATCTGACCGGGGAGCTGTTTTTT,CASSPQGDLTGELFF
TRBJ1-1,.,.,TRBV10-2,TGCGCCAGCAGTGTAAGGGGGTACACTGAAGCTTTCTTT,CASSVRGYTEAFF
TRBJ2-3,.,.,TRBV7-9,TGTGCCAGCAGCCACCGGGACTCATACACAGATACGCAGTATTTT,CASSHRDSYTDTQYF
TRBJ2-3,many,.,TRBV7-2,TGTGCCAGCAGCTTAAACCCCTATAGCACAGATACGCAGTATTTT,CASSLNPYSTDTQYF
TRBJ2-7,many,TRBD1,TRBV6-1,TGTGCCAGCAGTAAGGACAGGGCGGGCTACGAGCAGTACTTC,CASSKDRAGYEQYF
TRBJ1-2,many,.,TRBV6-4,TGTGCCAGCAGTGACTCGAGTGGCACTAACTATGGCTACACCTTC,CASSDSSGTNYGYTF
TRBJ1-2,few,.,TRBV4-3,TGCGCCAGCAGCCAGGGGATAACAACCTACTATGGCTACACCTTC,CASSQGITTYYGYTF
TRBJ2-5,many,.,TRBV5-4,TGTGCCAGCAGCCGTAGGGACGAGCGCGGGGAGACCCAGTACTTC,CASSRRDERGETQYF
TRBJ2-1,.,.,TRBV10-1,TGCGCCAGCAGTGAGACACTGACTAGATCCTACAATGAGCAGTTCTTC,CASSETLTRSYNEQFF
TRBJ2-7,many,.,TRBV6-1,TGTGCCAGCAGTGAAGCGCTTCGCGCCGAGCAGTACTTC,CASSEALRAEQYF
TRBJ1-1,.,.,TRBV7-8,TGTGCCAGCAGCACCCGGGACAAAGCTTTCTTT,CASSTRDKAFF
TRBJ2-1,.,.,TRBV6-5,TGTGCCAGCAGTTTCATAGGGAGCTCCTACAATGAGCAGTTCTTC,CASSFIGSSYNEQFF
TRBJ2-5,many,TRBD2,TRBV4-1,TGCGCCAGCAGCCAAGGACTAGCGGCCCAAGAGACCCAGTACTTC,CASSQGLAAQETQYF
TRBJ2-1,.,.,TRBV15,TGTGCCACCAGCATCTACCAGCCTACCGCGATAGAGGATGAGCAGTTCTTC,CATSIYQPTAIEDEQFF
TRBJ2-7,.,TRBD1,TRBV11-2,TGTGCCAGCAGCTTAGGACAGGGGGCTTTCTACGAGCAGTACTTC,CASSLGQGAFYEQYF
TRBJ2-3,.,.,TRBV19,TGTGCCAGTAGTATAGGAGGATACAGGTCAGATACGCAGTATTTT,CASSIGGYRSDTQYF
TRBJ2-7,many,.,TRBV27,TGTGCCAGCAGTTTAAGGGTGTCCTCCTACGAGCAGTACTTC,CASSLRVSSYEQYF
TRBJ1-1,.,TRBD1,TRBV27,TGTGCCAGCAGTGCCACCGGGACAGGCCTTAACACTGAAGCTTTCTTT,CASSATGTGLNTEAFF
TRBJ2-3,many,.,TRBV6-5,TGTGCCAGCAGTTACCGCGGGAGCACAGATACGCAGTATTTT,CASSYRGSTDTQYF
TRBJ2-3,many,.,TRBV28,TGTGCCAGCTTACTAAGGGCGGCGAATACGCAGTATTTT,CASLLRAANTQYF
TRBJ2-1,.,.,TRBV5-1,TGCGCCAGCAGCTTGGGCAGCACGGGAGAATCATACAATGAGCAGTTCTTC,CASSLGSTGESYNEQFF
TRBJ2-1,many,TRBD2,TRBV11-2,TGTGCCAGCAGCTCCACCCTAGCGGGAGTTAGGGAGCAGTTCTTC,CASSSTLAGVREQFF
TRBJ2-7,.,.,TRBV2,TGTGCCAGCAGTGAGGAGGCGGGTGACGGCCCCTACGAGCAGTACTTC,CASSEEAGDGPYEQYF
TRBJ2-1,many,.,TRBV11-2,TGTGCCAGCAGCTTAGGTGCAGAGATCTCTTCAGAGCAGTTCTTC,CASSLGAEISSEQFF
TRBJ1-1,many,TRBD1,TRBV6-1,TGTGCCAGCAGTGCAGGGGGCCCGAACACTGAAGCTTTCTTT,CASSAGGPNTEAFF
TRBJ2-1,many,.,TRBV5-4,TGTGCCAGCAGCTTGGGGCGCAATGAGCAGTTCTTC,CASSLGRNEQFF